This T cell receptor beta chain was sequenced for a study of regulatory T cells in long-lasting Graves disease. V was trimmed by 3 bases and J by 2 bases, leaving 9 bases between them. CDR3 length equals 14 residues. As for time point: newly diagnosed GD, antithyroid drugs for less than 3 months. RNA from PBMCs was the source of the TCR library. This clonotype came up many times. TCR beta libraries were built with iRepertoire HTBI primers and Arm-PCR of CDR3 regions. TCRdb processed the multiplex PCR reads anew with MiXCR; each CDR3 protein has one entry. The table has some 560,000 distinct CDR3 sequences, 15% to 20% seen once. This sample was shared with a second study, whose subject was T cells in Graves' hyperthyroidism and ophthalmopathy.

The chain employs TRBV12-3 or TRBV12-4 and TRBJ2-3; a possible D gene is TRBD2 (6 bases). This sequence originates from a woman aged 40 to 65 with Graves disease. The sequences come from peripheral blood mononuclear cells (PBMCs), collected at new diagnosis, from a patient treated with antithyroid drugs. CDR3 sequence (DNA): TGTGCCAGCAGTTTTGGGGGACTCACAGATACGCAGTATTTT. It encodes CASSFGGLTDTQYF.